The following is a T cell receptor (beta chain) sequence with its context. Its matching antigen is unknown. The sample comes from a study of T cell responses to AZD1222 COVID-19 vaccine. Measured with immunoSEQ multiplex PCR; TCRdb has only the in-frame clones, and not every one. The sample has 30,000 to 35,000 clones; about 84% are singletons. Germline CDR1 and CDR2: SEHNR and FQNEAQ (reference sequence). CDR3 size: 14 residues. V was pared by 8 bases and J by 8 bases, with 16 bases between. Study results and limitations: Vaccine-related CD4 TCRs covered spike, predominating at 160-218 and 743-854. White British ancestry dominated among donors, who included more females, and clonal diversity was possibly underestimated.

The TCR originated in an adult who received the AZD1222 COVID-19 vaccine. Specimen: peripheral blood, collected 28 days after the second AZD1222 dose. This chain uses TRBV7-9 with TRBJ1-6; the D gene is possibly TRBD1 (5 bases). In DNA, the CDR3 is TGTGCCAGCGGGACTTTAGGGGCCGATTCACCCCTCCACTTT. Protein product: CASGTLGADSPLHF.